The 9 T cell receptor beta chains below all came from one sample that was sequenced in a study of shared clonotypes between healthy human individuals. Sequencing was performed with immunoSEQ multiplex PCR; in TCRdb, only in-frame clones are kept and a portion is missing. The sample yields approximately 620,000 clones, 97% seen once. The sequenced sample consisted of naive CD4+ T cells sorted from blood. Subset meaning: CD45RA+ positively selected. The source of these receptors is a woman in her twenties or thirties in good health.

This clone was observed a single time. This chain connects TRBV6-5 to TRBJ1-1; no definite D call. The CDR3 spans 13 residues. CDR1 and CDR2 (germline): MNHEY, SVGAGI. V lost 4 bases to trimming and J lost 1 base, with 7 bases between them. The CDR3 nucleotides are TGTGCCAGCAGTTTTTTAGCGAACACTGAAGCTTTCTTT. Translated: CASSFLANTEAFF.

V gene TRBV6-6 combines with J gene TRBJ1-3; D unclear. V gave up 5 bases and J gave up 2 bases, with 10 bases separating them. Germline V gives CDR1 MNHNY, CDR2 SVGAGI (reference sequence). The CDR3 loop spans 14 amino acids. The CDR3 coding sequence is TGTGCCAGCAGTCTGTCCGGGGCTGGAAACACCATATATTTT. Translated: CASSLSGAGNTIYF.

V and J are TRBV7-2 and TRBJ1-1, with D perhaps TRBD1 (5 bases). Trimming removed 0 bases at V and 3 bases at J, with 8 bases between. Germline V gene sequence: CDR1 SGHTA, CDR2 FQGNSA. The CDR3 totals 14 residues. The CDR3: CASSLAGTYTEAFF. The DNA for the CDR3 is TGTGCCAGCAGCTTAGCGGGGACGTACACTGAAGCTTTCTTT.

The chain is built from TRBV19 and TRBJ2-1, with 13 nucleotides matching TRBD2. J gave up 9 bases and V 7 bases, and 9 bases lay outside the gene matches. Germline V gives CDR1 LNHDA, CDR2 SQIVND (reference sequence). CDR3 length equals 15 residues. CDR3 region: CASTLGTSGITEQFF. The CDR3 bases are TGTGCCAGTACTCTCGGGACTAGCGGGATCACTGAGCAGTTCTTC. The full variable domain, with the rest looked up from reference TRBV19 and TRBJ2-1, is DGGITQSPKYLFRKEGQNVTLSCEQNLNHDAMYWYRQDPGQGLRLIYYSQIVNDFQKGDIAEGYSVSREKKESFPLTVTSAQKNPTAFYLCASTLGTSGITEQFFGPGTRLTVL.

This chain joins TRBV6-1 and TRBJ1-5, with 7 bases fitting TRBD1. After removal of 2 bases from V and 1 base from J, the junction contained 5 bases not matched to a gene. From germline, CDR1 is MNHNS and CDR2 SASEGT. CDR3 length: 16 residues. The CDR3 loop is CASSEQGVRSNQPQHF. CDR3 coding DNA: TGTGCCAGCAGTGAACAGGGGGTTCGGAGCAATCAGCCCCAGCATTTT.

The genes are TRBV11-2 and TRBJ1-1, with 9 bases lining up with TRBD1. This CDR3 contains 15 residues. Germline-derived CDR1 and CDR2 are SGHAT and FQNNGV. The junction had 7 bases not matched to a gene; V was cut back by 2 bases and J by 6 bases. The CDR3 protein is CASSLPWTGASEAFF. DNA of the CDR3: TGTGCCAGCAGCTTACCCTGGACAGGGGCCTCTGAAGCTTTCTTT.

The V call is TRBV27, the J call TRBJ2-6, with D uncertain. The length of the CDR3 is 16 residues. Between the trimmed V and J ends, which lost 5 bases and 3 bases, there was a span of 14 bases. Germline V gives CDR1 MNHEY, CDR2 SMNVEV (reference sequence). CDR3 sequence (DNA): TGTGCCAGCAGTCCCTACCAGAAGGTTGGGGCCAACGTCCTGACTTTC. This codes for CASSPYQKVGANVLTF. Looking up the rest from reference TRBV27 and TRBJ2-6 gives the full variable domain: EAQVTQNPRYLITVTGKKLTVTCSQNMNHEYMSWYRQDPGLGLRQIYYSMNVEVTDKGDVPEGYKVSRKEKRNFPLILESPSPNQTSLYFCASSPYQKVGANVLTFGAGSRLTVL.

The chain links TRBV28 to TRBJ1-1; 7 nucleotides match TRBD1. With 4 bases clipped from V and 7 bases from J, the junction kept 12 bases outside the gene matches. CDR3 length: 15 amino acids. Germline values: CDR1 MDHEN, CDR2 SYDVKM. DNA for the CDR3: TGTGCCAGCAGTTCAACAGGGGCCCCTGATTATGAAGCTTTCTTT. This sequence encodes CASSSTGAPDYEAFF. The whole variable domain, filled in from reference TRBV28 and TRBJ1-1, reads DVKVTQSSRYLVKRTGEKVFLECVQDMDHENMFWYRQDPGLGLRLIYFSYDVKMKEKGDIPEGYSVSREKKERFSLILESASTNQTSMYLCASSSTGAPDYEAFFGQGTRLTVV.

The rearrangement uses TRBV5-4 and TRBJ2-5; a weak D match, TRBD1 (5 bases). The CDR3 is 13 amino acids. Trimming cost V 6 bases and J 0 bases, with 9 bases left between them. Germline CDR1 is SGHNT and CDR2 is YYREEE (reference sequence). In DNA form, the CDR3 reads TGTGCCAGCAACCGACAGAACCAAGAGACCCAGTACTTC. Translation gives CASNRQNQETQYF.